Following are 17 T cell receptor beta chains from one sample sequenced in a study of cytomegalovirus exposure and HLA in healthy donors. Amplification used 60 Vbeta primers and 13 Jbeta primers. The assay was immunoSEQ multiplex PCR, and TCRdb's table has in-frame clones only and misses some. The data show about 140,000 clones, over 75% seen once. The sequenced sample was PBMCs. These receptors originate from a man aged 45-65 years in good health and CMV-seronegative.

The V call is TRBV6-4, the J call TRBJ1-5; D is uncertain. The length of the CDR3 is 15 residues. Trimming removed 3 bases at V and 5 bases at J, with 14 bases between. Germline values: CDR1 MRHNA, CDR2 SNTAGT. In DNA form, the CDR3 reads TGTGCCAGCAGTGATGGGGAGGCGGTGGATCAGCCCCAGCATTTT. It yields the protein CASSDGEAVDQPQHF.

V gene TRBV29-1 combines with J gene TRBJ1-2; 12 bases align to TRBD1. The ends lost 0 bases at V and 5 bases at J; junction bases unmatched: 4. CDR1 and CDR2 (germline): SQVTM, ANQGSEA. The CDR3 has 15 residues. The CDR3 here is CSVEEGTGGGYGYTF. DNA for the CDR3: TGCAGCGTTGAAGAAGGGACAGGGGGCGGGTATGGCTACACCTTC.

The chain uses TRBV5-4 and TRBJ2-1, with a weak D call TRBD2 (5 bases). V lost 4 bases, J lost 8 bases, and 22 bases lay in between. This CDR3 region has 16 residues. Germline CDR1 is SGHNT and CDR2 is YYREEE (reference sequence). Written as DNA, the CDR3 is TGTGCCAGCAGCCTCGAACTGAGGACCGGCGGGCATGAGCAGTTCTTC. Its protein is CASSLELRTGGHEQFF.

This clone showed up just a few times. The DNA of the CDR3 is TGTGCCAGCAGTGAAGATAGGGGGCGCGGCTACACCTTC. As protein: CASSEDRGRGYTF. The chain couples TRBV6-1 to TRBJ1-2; 7 bases align to TRBD1. The CDR3 consists of 13 residues. Germline V lookup: CDR1 MNHNS, CDR2 SASEGT. V lost 1 base, J lost 8 bases, and 4 bases stayed unmatched.

V usage is TRBV10-3 and J usage is TRBJ1-5; D might be TRBD1 (6 bases). Germline V gene data show CDR1 as ENHRY and CDR2 as SYGVKD. Trimming stripped 3 bases from V and 5 bases from J, with 11 bases between. This CDR3 region has 14 residues. For the CDR3, the DNA is TGTGCCATCAGTGACAGGGGTGAGGATCAGCCCCAGCATTTT. This encodes CAISDRGEDQPQHF.

The rearrangement uses TRBV19 and TRBJ2-7; 11 bases align to TRBD1. CDR1 LNHDA and CDR2 SQIVND come from the germline V gene (reference sequence). The CDR3 has 14 amino acids. After removal of 5 bases from V and 6 bases from J, the junction contained 6 bases not matched to a gene. This CDR3 reads CASSSWTGGIEQYF. DNA for the CDR3: TGTGCCAGTAGTTCGTGGACAGGGGGCATCGAGCAGTACTTC. Complete variable domain (other parts from reference TRBV19 and TRBJ2-7): DGGITQSPKYLFRKEGQNVTLSCEQNLNHDAMYWYRQDPGQGLRLIYYSQIVNDFQKGDIAEGYSVSREKKESFPLTVTSAQKNPTAFYLCASSSWTGGIEQYFGPGTRLTVT.

This chain links TRBV6-1 with TRBJ1-5, with 10 bases identical to TRBD1. This CDR3 is built from 14 residues. After removal of 6 bases from V and 5 bases from J, the junction contained 4 bases not matched to a gene. CDR1 is MNHNS and CDR2 is SASEGT in the germline V gene. The CDR3 sequence is CASSGQGGDQPQHF. The CDR3 region has the DNA TGTGCCAGCAGCGGACAGGGGGGAGATCAGCCCCAGCATTTT.

This sequence joins TRBV5-6 and TRBJ2-5; 7 bases align to TRBD2. The CDR3 runs 16 residues. V gave up 4 bases and J gave up 1 base; unmatched junction bases: 10. Germline CDR1 reads SGHDT; CDR2 reads YYEEEE. This CDR3 reads CASSPGASGLQETQYF. Here the CDR3 DNA reads TGTGCCAGCAGCCCCGGGGCTAGCGGACTCCAAGAGACCCAGTACTTC. Filled out from reference TRBV5-6 and TRBJ2-5, the complete variable domain reads DAGVTQSPTHLIKTRGQQVTLRCSPKSGHDTVSWYQQALGQGPQFIFQYYEEEERQRGNFPDRFSGHQFPNYSSELNVNALLLGDSALYLCASSPGASGLQETQYFGPGTRLLVL.

In this sample, this clone turned up a few times. CDR3 sequence reads: CASHPQGPGMVNTEAFF. The CDR3 DNA reads TGCGCCAGCCATCCCCAGGGGCCCGGGATGGTGAACACTGAAGCTTTCTTT. This chain uses TRBV5-1 with TRBJ1-1, with a weak D call TRBD1 (6 bases). Germline loops: CDR1 SGHRS, CDR2 YFSETQ. This CDR3 has 17 amino acids. V was shortened by 7 bases and J by 0 bases, with 22 bases between the two germline ends.

The chain employs TRBV5-1 and TRBJ2-1, with 7 positions matching TRBD1. Losses at the gene ends were 4 bases for V and 4 bases for J; bases not matched to a gene: 5. The CDR3 is made up of 14 amino acids. The germline gives CDR1 SGHRS, CDR2 YFSETQ. CDR3 loop: CASSAGTAYNEQFF. The CDR3, as DNA: TGCGCCAGCAGCGCCGGGACAGCGTACAATGAGCAGTTCTTC. Drawing the rest from reference TRBV5-1 and TRBJ2-1, the complete variable domain is KAGVTQTPRYLIKTRGQQVTLSCSPISGHRSVSWYQQTPGQGLQFLFEYFSETQRNKGNFPGRFSGRQFSNSRSEMNVSTLELGDSALYLCASSAGTAYNEQFFGPGTRLTVL.

As to this clone: At one boundary the junction diverges from the germline segment, which might be a read error. The V gene is TRBV19, the J gene TRBJ2-7, with 7 nucleotides matching TRBD2. CDR1 and CDR2 from the germline V gene are LNHDA and SQIVND (reference sequence). This CDR3 contains 19 residues. The DNA of the CDR3 is TGTGCCAGTAGTATAGACGGGGGGTATAAAACTTTCCCCTCCTCCGAGCAGTACTTC. Protein sequence: CASSIDGGYKTFPSSEQYF.

The rearrangement links TRBV11-2 to TRBJ1-2; 9 positions match TRBD1. V lost 4 bases, J lost 4 bases, and 10 bases stayed unmatched. The germline gives CDR1 SGHAT, CDR2 FQNNGV. CDR3 size: 16 residues. CDR3 sequence reads: CASSSNPGTGSYGYTF. CDR3 in DNA: TGTGCCAGCAGCTCTAATCCCGGGACAGGGAGCTATGGCTACACCTTC.

The chain employs TRBV27 and TRBJ2-5; 9 nucleotides agree with TRBD1. This CDR3 is built from 14 residues. Germline assignment: CDR1 MNHEY and CDR2 SMNVEV (reference sequence). The V segment lost 5 bases and the J segment 5 bases; nucleotides outside the gene matches: 6. This CDR3 is CASSPGQGSETQYF. CDR3 nucleotide sequence: TGTGCCAGCAGTCCGGGACAGGGTTCGGAGACCCAGTACTTC.

The V and J genes are TRBV27 and TRBJ2-5; no reliable D call. This CDR3 spans 13 amino acids. The germline V and J ends were trimmed by 4 bases and 10 bases, with 16 bases remaining between them. The germline V gene encodes CDR1 MNHEY and CDR2 SMNVEV (reference sequence). The CDR3 DNA is TGTGCCAGCAGTTCCCCGGGTCCCTCTCTCCAGTACTTC. Translated: CASSSPGPSLQYF.

The chain couples TRBV6-1 to TRBJ2-1; weak D call: TRBD1 (6 bases). The ends were cut back, 4 bases at V and 4 bases at J, with 14 bases in the middle. The CDR3 is 15 residues long. Germline CDR1 MNHNS, CDR2 SASEGT. The DNA for the CDR3 is TGTGCCAGCAGTGCCCGGCAGGGGCTTTACAATGAGCAGTTCTTC. Amino acid sequence: CASSARQGLYNEQFF.

In regard to this clone: Other nucleotide sequences from this sample produce the same CDR3. CDR3 in amino acids: CSVGGKQGGGTEAFF. For the CDR3, the DNA is TGCAGCGTTGGGGGGAAGCAGGGAGGGGGCACTGAAGCTTTCTTT. The genes are TRBV29-1 and TRBJ1-1, with D possibly TRBD1 on 6 matching bases. Trimming left V 4 bases short and J 4 bases short, with 19 bases between. The CDR3 sequence is 15 residues long. Germline lookup yields CDR1 SQVTM and CDR2 ANQGSEA.

V and J are TRBV18 and TRBJ2-6; D not resolved. Germline CDR1 is KGHSH and CDR2 is LQKENI. The CDR3 has 16 residues. Between the trimmed V and J ends, which lost 2 bases and 0 bases, there was a span of 8 bases. CDR3 DNA sequence: TGTGCCAGCTCACCAGGTTTACTCTCTGGGGCCAACGTCCTGACTTTC. Amino acid sequence: CASSPGLLSGANVLTF. Drawing the rest from reference TRBV18 and TRBJ2-6, the complete variable domain is NAGVMQNPRHLVRRRGQEARLRCSPMKGHSHVYWYRQLPEEGLKFMVYLQKENIIDESGMPKERFSAEFPKEGPSILRIQQVVRGDSAAYFCASSPGLLSGANVLTFGAGSRLTVL.